The clone carrying this T cell receptor (beta chain) was observed a few times. TCRdb re-called the 5' RACE reads through MiXCR, storing one row per CDR3 protein. The sample includes around 320,000 distinct CDR3 sequences, 28% of them seen just once. Trimming removed 5 bases from V and 4 bases from J, with 11 bases in between. This CDR3 is built from 14 residues. The entry originates in a study of T-cell memory formation after mild COVID-19. This receptor was identified in an adult woman who had mild COVID-19 (a few samples of this study predate the infection). Cell type and time point are not known. Sequenced sample: PBMCs or a T cell subset sorted from them (not recorded which). The gene calls are TRBV12-3 or TRBV12-4 and TRBJ2-2; D remains ambiguous. CDR3 sequence: CASSTIAGTGELFF. CDR3 nucleotides: TGTGCCAGCAGTACGATAGCTGGCACCGGGGAGCTGTTTTTT.